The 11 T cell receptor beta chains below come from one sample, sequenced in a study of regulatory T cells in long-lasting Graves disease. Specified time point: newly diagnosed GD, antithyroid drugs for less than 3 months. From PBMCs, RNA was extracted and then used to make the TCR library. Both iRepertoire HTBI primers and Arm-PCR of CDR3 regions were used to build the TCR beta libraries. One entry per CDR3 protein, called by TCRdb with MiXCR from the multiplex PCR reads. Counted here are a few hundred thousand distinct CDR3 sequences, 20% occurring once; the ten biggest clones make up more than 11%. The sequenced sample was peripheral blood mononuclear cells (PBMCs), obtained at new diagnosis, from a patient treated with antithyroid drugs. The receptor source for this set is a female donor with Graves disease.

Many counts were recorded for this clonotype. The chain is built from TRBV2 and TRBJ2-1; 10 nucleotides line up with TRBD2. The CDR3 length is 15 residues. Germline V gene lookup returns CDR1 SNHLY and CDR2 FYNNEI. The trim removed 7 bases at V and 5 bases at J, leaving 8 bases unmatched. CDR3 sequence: CASIKGLATNNEQFF. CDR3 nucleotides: TGTGCCAGCATCAAGGGACTAGCGACAAACAATGAGCAGTTCTTC.

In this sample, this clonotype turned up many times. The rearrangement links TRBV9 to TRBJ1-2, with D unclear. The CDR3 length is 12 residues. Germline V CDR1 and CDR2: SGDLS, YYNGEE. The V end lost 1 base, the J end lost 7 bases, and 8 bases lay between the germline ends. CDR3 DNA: TGTGCCAGCAGCGTATCCTGGGGTGGCTACACCTTC. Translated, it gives CASSVSWGGYTF.

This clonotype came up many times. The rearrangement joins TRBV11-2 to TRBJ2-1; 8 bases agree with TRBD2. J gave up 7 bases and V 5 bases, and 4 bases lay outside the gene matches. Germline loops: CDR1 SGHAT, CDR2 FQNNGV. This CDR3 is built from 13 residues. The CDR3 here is CASSGGLANEQFF. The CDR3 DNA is TGTGCCAGCAGCGGCGGACTAGCAAATGAGCAGTTCTTC. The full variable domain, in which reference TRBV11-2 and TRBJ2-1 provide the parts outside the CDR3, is EAGVAQSPRYKIIEKRQSVAFWCNPISGHATLYWYQQILGQGPKLLIQFQNNGVVDDSQLPKDRFSAERLKGVDSTLKIQPAKLEDSAVYLCASSGGLANEQFFGPGTRLTVL.

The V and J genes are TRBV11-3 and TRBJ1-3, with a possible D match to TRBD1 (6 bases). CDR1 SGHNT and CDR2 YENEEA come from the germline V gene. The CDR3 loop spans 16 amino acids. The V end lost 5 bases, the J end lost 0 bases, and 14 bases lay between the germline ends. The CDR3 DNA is TGTGCCAGCAGCGTCAGGGGTTCTACCTCTGGAAACACCATATATTTT. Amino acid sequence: CASSVRGSTSGNTIYF.

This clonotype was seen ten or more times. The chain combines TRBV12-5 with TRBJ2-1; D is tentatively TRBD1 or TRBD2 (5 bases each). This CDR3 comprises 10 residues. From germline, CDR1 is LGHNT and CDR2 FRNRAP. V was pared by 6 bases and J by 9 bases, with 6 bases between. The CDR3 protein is CASGRGEQFF. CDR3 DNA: TGTGCTAGTGGGAGGGGTGAGCAGTTCTTC.

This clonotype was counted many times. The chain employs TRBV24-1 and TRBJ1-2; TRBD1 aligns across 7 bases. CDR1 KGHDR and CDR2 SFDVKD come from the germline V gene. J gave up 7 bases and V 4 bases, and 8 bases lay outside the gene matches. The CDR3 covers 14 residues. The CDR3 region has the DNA TGTGCCACCAGTGACCCAGACAGGGTTGGTGGCTACACCTTC. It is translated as CATSDPDRVGGYTF.

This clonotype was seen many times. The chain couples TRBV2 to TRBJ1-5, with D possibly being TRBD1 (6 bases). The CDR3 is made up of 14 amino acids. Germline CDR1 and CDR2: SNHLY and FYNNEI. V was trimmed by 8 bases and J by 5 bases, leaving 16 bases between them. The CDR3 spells CASSPQGTYQPQHF. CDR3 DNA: TGTGCCAGCTCCCCACAGGGAACATATCAGCCCCAGCATTTT.

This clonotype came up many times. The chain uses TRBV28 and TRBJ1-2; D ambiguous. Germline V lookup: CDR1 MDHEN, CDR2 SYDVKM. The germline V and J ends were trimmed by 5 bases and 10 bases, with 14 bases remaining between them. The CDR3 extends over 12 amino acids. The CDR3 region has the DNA TGTGCCAGCAGTACGGTAGGGTCTGCCTACACCTTC. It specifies CASSTVGSAYTF.

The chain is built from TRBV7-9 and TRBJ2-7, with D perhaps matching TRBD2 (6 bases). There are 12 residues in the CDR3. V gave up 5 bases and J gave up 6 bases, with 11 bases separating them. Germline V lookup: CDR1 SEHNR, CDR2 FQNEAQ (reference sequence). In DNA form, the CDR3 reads TGTGCCAGCAGCCGACGGGGGTCCGAGCAGTACTTC. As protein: CASSRRGSEQYF.

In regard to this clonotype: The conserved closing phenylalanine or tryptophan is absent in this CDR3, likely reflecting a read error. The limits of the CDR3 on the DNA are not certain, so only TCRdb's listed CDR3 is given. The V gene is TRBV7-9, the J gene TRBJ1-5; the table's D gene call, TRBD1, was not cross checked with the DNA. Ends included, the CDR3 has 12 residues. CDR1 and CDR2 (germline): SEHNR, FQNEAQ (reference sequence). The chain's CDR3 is CASSPPIRDRAA.

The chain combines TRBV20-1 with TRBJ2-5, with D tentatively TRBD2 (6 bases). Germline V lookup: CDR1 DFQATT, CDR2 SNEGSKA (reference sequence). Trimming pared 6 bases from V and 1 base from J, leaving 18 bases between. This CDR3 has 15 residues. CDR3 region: CSAIYVGTVQETQYF. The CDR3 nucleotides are TGCAGTGCCATATACGTTGGGACTGTCCAAGAGACCCAGTACTTC.